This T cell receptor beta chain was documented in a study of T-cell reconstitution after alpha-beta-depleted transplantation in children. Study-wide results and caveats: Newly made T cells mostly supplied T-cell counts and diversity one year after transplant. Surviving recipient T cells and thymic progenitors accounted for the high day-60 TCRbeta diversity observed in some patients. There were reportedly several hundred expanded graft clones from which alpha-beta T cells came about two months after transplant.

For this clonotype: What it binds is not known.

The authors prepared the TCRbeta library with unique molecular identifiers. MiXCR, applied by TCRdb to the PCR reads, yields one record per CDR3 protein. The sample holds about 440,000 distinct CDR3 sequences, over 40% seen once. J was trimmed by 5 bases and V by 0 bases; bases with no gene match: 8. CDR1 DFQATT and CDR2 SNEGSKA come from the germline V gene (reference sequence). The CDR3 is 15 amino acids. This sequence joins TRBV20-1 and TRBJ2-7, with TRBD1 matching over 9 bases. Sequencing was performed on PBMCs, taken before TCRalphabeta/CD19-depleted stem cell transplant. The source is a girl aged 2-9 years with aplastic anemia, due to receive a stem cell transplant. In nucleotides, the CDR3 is TGCAGTGCTAGAGATCTCCGGACAGGGGAGGACGAGCAGTACTTC. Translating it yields CSARDLRTGEDEQYF.